The T cell receptor (beta chain) described here comes from a study of identifying expanded T cells in peripheral blood. Points from the study as a whole: Across healthy donors, higher total template counts meant significantly greater roughly 2-week count variance. Technical replicates showed about 1.2 changed clones; roughly two weeks approximately 15; four weeks 19.

In regard to this clone: As yet, its antigen is unknown.

During the collection period, no donor immune events like infections were recorded. Generated by immunoSEQ multiplex PCR, the TCRdb table keeps only in-frame clones and is missing some. The data show some 91,000 clones, about nine tenths seen once. The length of the CDR3 is 13 residues. CDR1 and CDR2 from the germline V gene are SGHTS and YDEGEE. V was trimmed by 4 bases and J by 2 bases, leaving 10 bases between them. The chain joins TRBV5-8 to TRBJ2-7; D is ambiguous. The TCR was taken from a person aged 18 to 70 in good health. Sequences were obtained from blood. This CDR3 reads CASSRGPTYEQYF. CDR3 nucleotides: TGTGCCAGCAGCCGTGGACCCACCTACGAGCAGTACTTC.